This TCR beta chain was identified in a study of PD-1 blockade in classical Hodgkin lymphoma. Study information: Treatment was intravenous nivolumab, 3 mg/kg every 2 weeks, until progression. Whole-study findings and limits: Newly diagnosed patients and complete responders had comparable diversity at baseline. Patients starting nivolumab less than 1 year after ASCT had lower diversity and were excluded from later analyses.

Worth noting for this clone: Its antigen is undetermined.

V lost 2 bases and J 3 bases, leaving 11 bases between the germline ends. There are 14 residues in the CDR3. Germline V gene lookup returns CDR1 LNHDA and CDR2 SQIVND (reference sequence). The time point: cycle 4 day 1 (C4D1), after 6 weeks of nivolumab. Each patient's relapse followed autologous stem cell transplantation, and brentuximab vedotin exposure varied. Purified CD4+ T cells were obtained from thawed PBMCs through magnetic negative selection. Patients reached a best response of complete response, partial response or progressive disease. The assay was immunoSEQ multiplex PCR, and TCRdb's table has in-frame clones only and misses some. The table shows more than 25,000 clones, with 85% occurring only once.

Specimen: CD4+ T cells from blood, collected before the fourth cycle of nivolumab. The sequence was obtained from a human donor with classical Hodgkin lymphoma. The chain recombines TRBV19 with TRBJ2-7; weak D call: TRBD2 (6 bases). CDR3 DNA: TGTGCCAGTAGTATACCGGGAGAGGTCTACGAGCAGTACTTC. Translating it yields CASSIPGEVYEQYF. Full variable domain (remainder filled in from reference TRBV19 and TRBJ2-7): DGGITQSPKYLFRKEGQNVTLSCEQNLNHDAMYWYRQDPGQGLRLIYYSQIVNDFQKGDIAEGYSVSREKKESFPLTVTSAQKNPTAFYLCASSIPGEVYEQYFGPGTRLTVT.